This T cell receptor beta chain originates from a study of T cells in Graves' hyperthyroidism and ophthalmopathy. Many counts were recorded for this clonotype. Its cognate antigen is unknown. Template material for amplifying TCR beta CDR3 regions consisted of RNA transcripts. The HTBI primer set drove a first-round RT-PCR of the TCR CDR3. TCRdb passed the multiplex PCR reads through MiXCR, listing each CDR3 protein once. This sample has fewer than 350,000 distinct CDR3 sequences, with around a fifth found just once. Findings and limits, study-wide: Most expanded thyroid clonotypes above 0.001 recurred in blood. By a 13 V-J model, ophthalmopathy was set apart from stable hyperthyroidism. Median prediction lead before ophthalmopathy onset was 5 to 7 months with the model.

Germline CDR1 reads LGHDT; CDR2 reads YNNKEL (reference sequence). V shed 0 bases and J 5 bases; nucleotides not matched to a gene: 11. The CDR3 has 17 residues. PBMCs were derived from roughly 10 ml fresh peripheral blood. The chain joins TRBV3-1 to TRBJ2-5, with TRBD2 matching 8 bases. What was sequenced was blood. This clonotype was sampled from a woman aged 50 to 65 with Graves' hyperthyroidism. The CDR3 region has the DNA TGTGCCAGCAGCCAAGATCTTCCCGGGGGGGCTCGGGAGACCCAGTACTTC. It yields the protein CASSQDLPGGARETQYF.